The rows below give T cell receptor beta chains drawn from one sample of a study of blood T cells in healthy people across ages. TCRdb re-derived calls from the 5' RACE reads in MiXCR, one entry per CDR3 protein. The top ten clones hold around a quarter of a sample with roughly 860,000 distinct CDR3 sequences, 60% to 80% of them seen once. The sample taken for sequencing was blood. The origin of the receptors is a man aged 30-40 years in good health. Both conserved end residues are part of each CDR3. Each record gives: D gene, clone size, V gene, J gene, CDR3 DNA, CDR3 protein. The D gene is left open where the match is weak. Some rows have no size entry. The others give once, few or many, or a class for an expanded clone.

>TRBD2|.|TRBV25-1|TRBJ2-7
TGTGCCAGCCGGTGGGGGGGTTCCTACGAGCAGTACTTC
CASRWGGSYEQYF
>.|.|TRBV5-6|TRBJ2-4
TGTGCCAGCAGTGAGGACTCTCTAGCCAAAAACATTCAGTACTTC
CASSEDSLAKNIQYF
>TRBD1|.|TRBV12-3/TRBV12-4|TRBJ1-5
TGTGCCAGCAGCTCCAATCACAGACAGGGGAGGTATAGCAATCAGCCCCAGCATTTT
CASSSNHRQGRYSNQPQHF
>.|few|TRBV7-2|TRBJ2-3
TGTGCCAGTAGGGAACGAGGAGATACGCAGTATTTT
CASRERGDTQYF
>TRBD1|.|TRBV5-6|TRBJ1-2
TGTGCCAGCAGCCTTGACAGGGGGCGCCGGAACTACACCTTC
CASSLDRGRRNYTF
>.|.|TRBV20-1|TRBJ1-4
TGCAGTGCTAGCGGTCGGATTAATGAAAAACTGTTTTTT
CSASGRINEKLFF
>TRBD1|.|TRBV4-2|TRBJ1-2
TGTGCCAGCAGCTCCCGGGACAGGGGGGGTGGCTACACCTTC
CASSSRDRGGGYTF
>.|.|TRBV9|TRBJ2-5
TGTGTCAGCAGTGCAGGAGGGACATACCAAGAGACCCAGTACTTC
CVSSAGGTYQETQYF
>.|.|TRBV9|TRBJ2-4
TGTGCCAGCAGCCAATTCGTGGGGGACATTCAGTACTTC
CASSQFVGDIQYF
>.|.|TRBV6-2/TRBV6-3|TRBJ2-5
TGTGCCAGCATCGCTCCGCCCCCCAGGGAAGAGACCCAGTACTTC
CASIAPPPREETQYF
>TRBD2|.|TRBV7-2|TRBJ2-3
TGTGCCAGCAGCCCGCGGGGGGGCGGGGCAGATACGCAGTATTTT
CASSPRGGGADTQYF
>TRBD1|.|TRBV6-6|TRBJ1-4
TGTGCCAGCAGAGGGGGCGCAGGGTCGGATGAAAAACTGTTTTTT
CASRGGAGSDEKLFF
>.|.|TRBV20-1|TRBJ2-4
TGCAGTGCTAGCTTGGGGAACCAAAACATTCAGTACTTC
CSASLGNQNIQYF
>.|.|TRBV10-3|TRBJ2-7
TGTGCCATCAGTTCTCGGGGCTGGCTAGGGTACGAGCAGTACTTC
CAISSRGWLGYEQYF
>TRBD2|.|TRBV7-2|TRBJ2-1
TGTGCCAGCAGCGGTCGACTAGCGAGTGAGCAGTTCTTC
CASSGRLASEQFF
>.|once|TRBV6-2/TRBV6-3|TRBJ2-5
TGTGCCAGCAGTCCCCGGACTAATCCAGGGGAGACCCAGTACTTC
CASSPRTNPGETQYF
>.|.|TRBV20-1|TRBJ2-7
TGCAGTGCTAGTCCCGGTTACGAGCAGTACTTC
CSASPGYEQYF
>.|.|TRBV7-6|TRBJ2-1
TGTGCCAGCAGCTTAGGACGCCAGCAGTTCTTC
CASSLGRQQFF
>.|.|TRBV10-3|TRBJ2-5
TGTGCCATCAGTGAGGAAGAGACCCAGTACTTC
CAISEEETQYF
>.|.|TRBV6-5|TRBJ2-6
TGTGCCAGCAGTCCCGGGGCTTTCTCTGGGGCCAACGTCCTGACTTTC
CASSPGAFSGANVLTF
>TRBD2|.|TRBV29-1|TRBJ2-7
TGTAGCGCGATGGGGGGGAGCTCCTACAATGAGCAGTACTTC
CSAMGGSSYNEQYF
>.|.|TRBV29-1|TRBJ2-1
TGCAGCGTGTTGGGAGAACAGCTTAGCTCCTACAATGAGCAGTTCTTC
CSVLGEQLSSYNEQFF
>.|once|TRBV20-1|TRBJ1-1
TGCAGTAGGGTCGCGATGAACAATGAAGCTTTCTTT
CSRVAMNNEAFF
>.|.|TRBV5-1|TRBJ1-1
TGCGCCAGCAGCTTGGACGGGAAAACGGTCACTGAAGCTTTCTTT
CASSLDGKTVTEAFF
>TRBD1|.|TRBV10-3|TRBJ1-2
TGTGCCATCACACAGGACAGGCTCACTAACTATGGCTACACCTTC
CAITQDRLTNYGYTF
>TRBD2|.|TRBV4-1|TRBJ2-5
TGCGCCAGCAGCCAGGAGGGACTACCGTCAGAGACCCAGTACTTC
CASSQEGLPSETQYF
>.|.|TRBV29-1|TRBJ2-1
TGCAGCGTTAGGGTTGGCAATGAGCAGTTCTTC
CSVRVGNEQFF
>TRBD1|.|TRBV29-1|TRBJ2-7
TGCAGCGTTGAAGGGGGTGGGACAGGGAACTATGAGCAGTACTTC
CSVEGGGTGNYEQYF
>.|.|TRBV20-1|TRBJ1-5
TGCAGTGCTAGAGATTGGGGGAATCAGCCCCAGCATTTT
CSARDWGNQPQHF
>TRBD1|few|TRBV7-3|TRBJ1-2
TGTGCCAGCAGTTCCACAGGGGCGGATGGCTACACCTTC
CASSSTGADGYTF
>.|.|TRBV20-1|TRBJ2-5
TGCAGTGCCCTGCGCAGGGGAGAGACCCAGTACTTC
CSALRRGETQYF